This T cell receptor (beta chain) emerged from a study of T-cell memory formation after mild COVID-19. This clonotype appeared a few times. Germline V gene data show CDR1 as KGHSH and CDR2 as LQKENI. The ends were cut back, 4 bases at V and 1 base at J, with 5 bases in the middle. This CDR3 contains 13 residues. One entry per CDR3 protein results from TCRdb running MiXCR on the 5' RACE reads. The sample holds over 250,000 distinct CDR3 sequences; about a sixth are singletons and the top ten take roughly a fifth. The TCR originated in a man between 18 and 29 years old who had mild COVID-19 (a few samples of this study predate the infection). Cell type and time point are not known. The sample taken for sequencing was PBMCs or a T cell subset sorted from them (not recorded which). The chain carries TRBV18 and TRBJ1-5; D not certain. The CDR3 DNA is TGTGCCAGCTCACAACAAAGCAATCAGCCCCAGCATTTT. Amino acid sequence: CASSQQSNQPQHF.